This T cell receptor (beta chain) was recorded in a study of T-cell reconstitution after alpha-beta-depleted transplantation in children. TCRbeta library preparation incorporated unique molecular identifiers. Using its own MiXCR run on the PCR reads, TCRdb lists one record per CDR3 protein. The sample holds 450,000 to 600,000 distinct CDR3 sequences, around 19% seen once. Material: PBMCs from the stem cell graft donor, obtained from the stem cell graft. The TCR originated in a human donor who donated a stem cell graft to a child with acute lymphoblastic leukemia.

CDR3 sequence reads: CSARDLWEHNEQFF. The CDR3 coding sequence is TGCAGTGCTAGAGATCTTTGGGAGCACAATGAGCAGTTCTTC. The chain has TRBV20-1 and TRBJ2-1; TRBD2 is a possible D gene (5 bases). The germline CDR1 and CDR2 sequences are DFQATT and SNEGSKA (reference sequence). Trimming removed 0 bases at V and 5 bases at J, with 11 bases between. This CDR3 is 14 amino acids long.